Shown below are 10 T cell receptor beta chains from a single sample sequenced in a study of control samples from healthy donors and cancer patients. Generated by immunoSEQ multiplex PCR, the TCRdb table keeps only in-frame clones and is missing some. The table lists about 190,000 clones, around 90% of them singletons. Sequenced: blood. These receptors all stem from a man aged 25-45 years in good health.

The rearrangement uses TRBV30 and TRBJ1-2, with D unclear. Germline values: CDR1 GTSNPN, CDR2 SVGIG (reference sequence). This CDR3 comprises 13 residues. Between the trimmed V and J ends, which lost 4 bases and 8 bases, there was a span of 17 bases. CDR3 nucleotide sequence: TGTGCCTGGACCGGCCAAGCTAAGTGGGGCTACACCTTC. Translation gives CAWTGQAKWGYTF.

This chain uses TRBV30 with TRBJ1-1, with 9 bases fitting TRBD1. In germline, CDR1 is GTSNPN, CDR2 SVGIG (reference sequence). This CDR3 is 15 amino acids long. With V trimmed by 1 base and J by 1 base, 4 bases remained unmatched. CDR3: CAWSADRGWNTEAFF. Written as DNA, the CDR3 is TGTGCCTGGAGTGCGGACAGGGGCTGGAACACTGAAGCTTTCTTT.

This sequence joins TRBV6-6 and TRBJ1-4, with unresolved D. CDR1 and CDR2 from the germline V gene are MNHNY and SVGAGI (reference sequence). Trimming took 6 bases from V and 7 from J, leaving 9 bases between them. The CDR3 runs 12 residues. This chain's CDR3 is CASRPRAEKLFF. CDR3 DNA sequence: TGTGCCAGCAGACCTAGGGCTGAAAAACTGTTTTTT.

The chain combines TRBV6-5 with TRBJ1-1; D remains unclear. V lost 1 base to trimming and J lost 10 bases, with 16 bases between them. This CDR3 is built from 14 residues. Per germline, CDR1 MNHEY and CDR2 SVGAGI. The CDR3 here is CASSYYGSQPPAFF. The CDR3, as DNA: TGTGCCAGCAGTTACTATGGCAGCCAGCCCCCAGCTTTCTTT.

The CDR3 DNA sequence: TGTGCCAGCAGTTTTAGGGAGGGCACTGAAGCTTTCTTT. Its protein is CASSFREGTEAFF. The rearrangement links TRBV27 to TRBJ1-1; D ambiguous. The CDR3 spans 13 residues. CDR1 and CDR2 from the germline V gene are MNHEY and SMNVEV (reference sequence). Trimming took off 3 bases at V and 4 bases at J, with 9 bases between the two ends.

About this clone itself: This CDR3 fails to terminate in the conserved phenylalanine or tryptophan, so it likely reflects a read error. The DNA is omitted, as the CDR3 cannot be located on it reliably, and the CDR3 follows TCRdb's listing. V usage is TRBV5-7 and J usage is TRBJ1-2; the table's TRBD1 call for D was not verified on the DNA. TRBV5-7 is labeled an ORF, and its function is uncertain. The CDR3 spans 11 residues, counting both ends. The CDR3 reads CASSLTPLTGG.

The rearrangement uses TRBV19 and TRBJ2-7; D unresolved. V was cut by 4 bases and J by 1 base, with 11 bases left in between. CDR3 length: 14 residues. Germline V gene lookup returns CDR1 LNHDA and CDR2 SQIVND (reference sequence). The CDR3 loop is CASSNQIRSYEQYF. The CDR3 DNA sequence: TGTGCCAGTAGTAACCAGATCCGTTCCTACGAGCAGTACTTC.

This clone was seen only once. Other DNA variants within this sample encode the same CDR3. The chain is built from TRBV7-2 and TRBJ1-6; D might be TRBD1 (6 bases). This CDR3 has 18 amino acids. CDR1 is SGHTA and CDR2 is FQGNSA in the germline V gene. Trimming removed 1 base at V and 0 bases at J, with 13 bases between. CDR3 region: CASSLEGQLSSYNSPLHF. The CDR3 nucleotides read TGTGCCAGCAGCTTAGAAGGACAGCTCAGCTCCTATAATTCACCCCTCCACTTT.

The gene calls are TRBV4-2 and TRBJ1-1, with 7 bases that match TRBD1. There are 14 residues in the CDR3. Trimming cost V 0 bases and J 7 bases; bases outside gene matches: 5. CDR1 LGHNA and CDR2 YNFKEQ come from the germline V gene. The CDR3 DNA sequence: TGTGCCAGCAGCCAAGACACAGGGGATTTTGAAGCTTTCTTT. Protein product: CASSQDTGDFEAFF.

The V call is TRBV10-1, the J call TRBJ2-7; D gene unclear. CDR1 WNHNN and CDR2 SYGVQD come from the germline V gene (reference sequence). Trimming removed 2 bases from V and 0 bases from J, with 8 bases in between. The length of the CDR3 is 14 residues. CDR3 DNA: TGCGCCAGCAGTGAGCCGACGAGCTCCTACGAGCAGTACTTC. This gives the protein CASSEPTSSYEQYF.